These T cell receptor beta chains were read from a single sample in a study of blood T cell repertoires in COVID-19. The data were produced by immunoSEQ multiplex PCR, yet TCRdb's version contains in-frame clones alone and is incomplete. The table shows under 45,000 clones, with just under 85% occurring only once. Sample: peripheral blood. The source is a human donor in a cohort sampled during active COVID-19. Each CDR3 is given with its conserved first and last residue. Fields, in order: D gene, clone size, J gene, V gene, CDR3 DNA, CDR3 protein. D genes are given only for firm matches. Only some rows state a clone size, as once, few, many or a class for expanded clones.

>TRBD2|few|TRBJ2-2|TRBV11-3
TGTGCCACCAGACTAGCGGGGGGGAACACCGGGGAGCTGTTTTTT
CATRLAGGNTGELFF
>NA|once|TRBJ2-6|TRBV7-9
TGTGCCAGCAGCTTAGGACAGACTGGGGCCAACGTCCTGACTTTC
CASSLGQTGANVLTF
>NA|NA|TRBJ1-4|TRBV5-1
TGCGCCAGCAGCTTGGGACAGAATAATGAAAAACTGTTTTTT
CASSLGQNNEKLFF
>NA|few|TRBJ1-2|TRBV21-1
TGTGCCAGCAGCAAACCCACCGTCCCCTGCCGGTTGGACTATGGCTACACCTTC
CASSKPTVPCRLDYGYTF
>TRBD1|NA|TRBJ1-3|TRBV5-4
TGTGCCAGCAGCGTGGGACAGCTCGGAAACACCATATATTTT
CASSVGQLGNTIYF
>NA|NA|TRBJ2-6|TRBV2
TGTGCCGGGGGGTTAAACCCTATTTCTGGGGCCAACGTCCTGACTTTC
CAGGLNPISGANVLTF
>TRBD1|NA|TRBJ1-1|TRBV28
TGTGCCAGCAGTTTATGGGCCGGGACAGCACGAGAAGCTTTCTTT
CASSLWAGTAREAFF
>NA|few|TRBJ1-6|TRBV27
TGTGCCAGCAGTTTACAGGGAGGTAATTCACCCCTCCACTTT
CASSLQGGNSPLHF
>NA|few|TRBJ1-1|TRBV7-9
TGTGCCAGCAGCTTAGACATGAACACTGAAGCTTTCTTT
CASSLDMNTEAFF
>NA|NA|TRBJ2-5|TRBV15
TGTGCCACCAGCAGAGGTGTGCAGAAACAAGAGACCCAGTACTTC
CATSRGVQKQETQYF
>NA|NA|TRBJ1-6|TRBV12-3/TRBV12-4
TGTGCCAGCAGTACGGGGAATTCACCCCTCCACTTT
CASSTGNSPLHF
>TRBD2|NA|TRBJ2-5|TRBV7-2
TGTGCCAGCAGCCCTAGGACTAGCGGGGAGACCCAGTACTTC
CASSPRTSGETQYF
>TRBD1|NA|TRBJ2-1|TRBV6-2/TRBV6-3
TGTGCCAGCAGTTTCTCCGGGACAGGGAAAAAAAAAGTCTCCTACAATGAGCAGTTCTTC
CASSFSGTGKKKVSYNEQFF
>NA|NA|TRBJ2-5|TRBV11-2
TGTGCCAGCAGCTCTGTTGGCGGGGAAGAGACCCAGTACTTC
CASSSVGGEETQYF
>NA|NA|TRBJ1-5|TRBV7-2
TGTGCCAGCAGCTTAGGCGGGGGACGGCCCCAGCATTTT
CASSLGGGRPQHF
>NA|NA|TRBJ1-3|TRBV7-9
TGTGCCAGCAGCCCCACAGTAGCTGGAAACACCATATATTTT
CASSPTVAGNTIYF
>TRBD2|NA|TRBJ2-1|TRBV28
TGTGCCAGCAAAAGACTAGCGGAAGTCAATGAGCAGTTCTTC
CASKRLAEVNEQFF
>NA|NA|TRBJ1-5|TRBV7-3
TGTGCCAGCAGCTTAACAGGGGAACGTAGCAATCAGCCCCAGCATTTT
CASSLTGERSNQPQHF
>NA|NA|TRBJ1-5|TRBV3-1/TRBV3-2
TGTGCCAGCAGCCTTGGACAGAATCAGCCCCAGCATTTT
CASSLGQNQPQHF
>NA|once|TRBJ2-1|TRBV12-3/TRBV12-4
TGTGCCAGCAGTTATGGAGGGTACAATGAGCAGTTCTTC
CASSYGGYNEQFF
>NA|NA|TRBJ1-2|TRBV5-4
TGTGCCAGCAGCTACTGGACTCTGAACTATGGCTACACCTTC
CASSYWTLNYGYTF
>NA|NA|TRBJ2-7|TRBV28
TGTGCCACCGAACTGGGACAAATCGTAACTGAGCAGTACTTC
CATELGQIVTEQYF
>NA|NA|TRBJ2-7|TRBV4-3
TGCGCCAGCAGCCTCCACCGGGACAAGTCCTACGAGCAGTACTTC
CASSLHRDKSYEQYF
>TRBD1|NA|TRBJ1-1|TRBV14
TGTGCCAGCAGCCGGTGGGACAGGGGAGAAACTGAAGCTTTCTTT
CASSRWDRGETEAFF
>TRBD1|NA|TRBJ2-2|TRBV7-9
TGTGCCAGCAGCTCAAGGACAGGGGACGGGGAGCTGTTTTTT
CASSSRTGDGELFF
>TRBD1|NA|TRBJ2-3|TRBV11-3
TGTGCCAGCACTCAAGGACAGGTCAGCACAGATACGCAGTATTTT
CASTQGQVSTDTQYF
>TRBD2|NA|TRBJ2-4|TRBV4-2
TGTGCCAGCAGCGACGGGACTAGGGGAAACATTCAGTACTTC
CASSDGTRGNIQYF
>TRBD1|NA|TRBJ1-6|TRBV5-1
TGCGCCAGCAGCTTGGCTAGGGGGCAGACACCCCTCCACTTT
CASSLARGQTPLHF
>TRBD1|NA|TRBJ2-7|TRBV19
TGTGCCAGTAGCCCAGGTAGGGACAGGGGGTTCGAGCAGTACTTC
CASSPGRDRGFEQYF
>NA|NA|TRBJ2-1|TRBV6-5
TGTGCCTGTGGGGGCAGGGTTAGCTCCTACAATGAGCAGTTCTTC
CACGGRVSSYNEQFF
>TRBD1|NA|TRBJ2-6|TRBV7-9
TGTGCCAGCAGCTCGAGACAGGGGAGAGCTGGGGCCAACGTCCTGACTTTC
CASSSRQGRAGANVLTF
>TRBD1|NA|TRBJ1-2|TRBV5-1
TGCGCCAGCAGCTTGGGACAGGGCCTATATGGCTACACCTTC
CASSLGQGLYGYTF
>TRBD1|few|TRBJ1-6|TRBV7-9
TGTGCCAGCAGCTTAGTTGGATGGGGGACAGGGATTAGTTCACCCCTCCACTTT
CASSLVGWGTGISSPLHF
>TRBD1|few|TRBJ2-1|TRBV6-2/TRBV6-3
TGTGCCAGCACCCCAGGGGGCCACAATGAGCAGTTCTTC
CASTPGGHNEQFF
>TRBD1|NA|TRBJ1-1|TRBV30
TGTGCCTGGAGGGGACAGACGAACACTGAAGCTTTCTTT
CAWRGQTNTEAFF
>TRBD2|NA|TRBJ2-5|TRBV5-1
TGCGCCAGCAATACCGGGACTAGTCGAGAGACCCAGTACTTC
CASNTGTSRETQYF
>TRBD1|NA|TRBJ1-2|TRBV19
TGTGCCAGTAGTGATACCTCCGGGACAGGGGGCGCGGGGGGCTACACCTTC
CASSDTSGTGGAGGYTF
>NA|NA|TRBJ1-6|TRBV12-3/TRBV12-4
TGTGCCAGCAGCCCGACAGTGAATTCACCCCTCCACTTT
CASSPTVNSPLHF
>NA|NA|TRBJ1-5|TRBV7-8
TGTGCCAGCAGCTTAGGGGGGGTGAGTCAGCCCCAGCATTTT
CASSLGGVSQPQHF
>NA|NA|TRBJ2-5|TRBV5-4
TGTGCCAGCAGCTTGGCAGGTTGGGAGACCCAGTACTTC
CASSLAGWETQYF
>TRBD1|NA|TRBJ1-1|TRBV10-3
TGTGCCATCAGCAGGACAGGGTTGAACACTGAAGCTTTCTTT
CAISRTGLNTEAFF
>NA|few|TRBJ2-3|TRBV5-4
TGTGCCAGCGTCCCGGGGGGCAGGAGCACAGATACGCAGTATTTT
CASVPGGRSTDTQYF
>TRBD1|NA|TRBJ2-7|TRBV11-2
TGTGCCAGCAGCGGGGACAGGGGCTACGAGCAGTACTTC
CASSGDRGYEQYF
>NA|NA|TRBJ1-2|TRBV7-9
TGTGCCAGCAGCTTAGTATCCGGGACTGACTACACCTTC
CASSLVSGTDYTF
>NA|NA|TRBJ1-2|TRBV10-3
TGTGCCATCAACCGACAGGATAACTATGGCTACACCTTC
CAINRQDNYGYTF
>TRBD2|NA|TRBJ2-1|TRBV4-3
TGCGCCAGCAGCCAAGATCGGCCTAGCGGATACAATGAGCAGTTCTTC
CASSQDRPSGYNEQFF
>NA|NA|TRBJ2-2|TRBV19
TGTGCCAGTAATCATTACACCGGGGAGCTGTTTTTT
CASNHYTGELFF
>NA|NA|TRBJ1-5|TRBV30
TGTGCCTGGACGACAGGTCTGGATCAGCCCCAGCATTTT
CAWTTGLDQPQHF
>TRBD2|NA|TRBJ2-5|TRBV2
TGTGCCAGCAGTGAAGATGTGGGGGGGGAGACCCAGTACTTC
CASSEDVGGETQYF
>TRBD2|NA|TRBJ2-7|TRBV4-2
TGTGCCAGCAGCCAAGTAATAGCGGGGCACTACTACGAGCAGTACTTC
CASSQVIAGHYYEQYF
>NA|once|TRBJ2-1|TRBV9
TGTGCCAGCAGCGTAGGAGTAGCGACTTACAATGAGCAGTTCTTC
CASSVGVATYNEQFF
>TRBD1|once|TRBJ1-1|TRBV9
TGTGCCAGCAGCCCAGGACAGGTCAACACTGAAGCTTTCTTT
CASSPGQVNTEAFF